This T cell receptor beta chain emerged from a study of cytomegalovirus exposure and HLA in healthy donors (dated by TCRdb to the late 2010s). Regarding the research as a whole: According to an earlier analysis of 587 of the donors, about 170 million T cells yielded 95 million to 140 million unique TCR beta sequences and more than 250 Gb of sequence data. A later genetic analysis took genome-wide SNP genotypes for about 55% of the roughly 700 donors and used that subset as a discovery cohort. Besides the first cohort of 550 to 750 subjects, a separate validation cohort made up of 95 to 150 different subjects was used. Of the roughly 400 genotyped donors, 81% were placed in the genetic ancestry cluster associated with self-reported Caucasian donors. A later analysis re-analyzed previously published TCR beta repertoires from 666 donors and added high-resolution HLA genotyping to study TCR occurrence patterns. To decide whether each TCR beta V gene segment behaved as functional or pseudogenic, an earlier analysis of approximately 600 of the donors relied on high-throughput TCR beta sequencing. Typing coverage varied by locus: roughly 620-640 donors for A, B, C, DRB1 and DQB1; approximately 520 for DQA1; about 600 for DPA1; 400 to 480 for DPB1. Alongside the repertoire data, information on donor age, sex, ethnicity and CMV serostatus was compiled. The study used immunosequencing to profile the T cell repertoires of 666 subjects and linked those repertoires to cytomegalovirus serostatus. Across some 400 genotyped donors of the cohort, an average of roughly 250,000 unique TCR beta nucleotide sequences per donor were sequenced, and approximately 17% of those sequences were non-productive. Rather than drawing on any new phenotypic data, the later analysis identified candidate immune exposures from TCR beta sequences and the way those sequences occurred across donors. Because of strong linkage in the cohort, roughly five DR-DQ haplotypes were treated as single units for association and clustering. Roughly 300 gigabases of sequencing data and around 80 million unique TCR sequences made up an early release that covered around 640 HLA-typed donors. Both class I and class II loci were covered by HLA typing, at four-digit resolution. All discovery cohort repertoires had been generated using a single sequencing platform. The study aimed to test whether signatures of past pathogen exposure could be identified by cataloging public T cell receptors. To predict cytomegalovirus infection status, the study combined high-throughput TCR immunosequencing, statistical association of individual TCRs with disease status, and machine learning.

Libraries were built with the immunoSEQ multiplex PCR assay. For the multiplex PCR, a mixture combining 60 forward primers for TCR Vbeta segments and 13 reverse primers for TCR Jbeta segments was used. A multiplex PCR assay on genomic DNA amplified the CDR3 region of rearranged TCR beta genes. On the Illumina HiSeq System, the amplified TCR beta libraries were sequenced as 87-base-pair reads. Per the original workflow: In a later analysis, roughly 80 million unique TCR beta chains were counted across the 650 to 750 repertoires, and about 10 million of these chains were shared by at least two donors. To remove PCR and sequencing errors, raw reads were error-corrected and collapsed into unique sequences using a nearest-neighbor algorithm that merged closely related sequences. Alignment of CDR3 sequences to IMGT reference sequences was used to assign V, D and J gene segments. For a sequence to be retained, at least a six-nucleotide match to both a V gene segment and a J gene segment was required. Rearrangements were called productive when the CDR3 lacked stop codons and stayed in frame with V and J; all others were non-productive. CDR3 was defined by IMGT convention, running from the second conserved V-encoded cysteine to the conserved J-encoded phenylalanine. Sequences without an unambiguous match to a single V gene segment were excluded from the earlier analysis of almost 600 of the donors. An earlier analysis of about 590 of the donors classified V segments as functional when productive rearrangements were above 56.7% and as segregating when the standard deviation between donors was above 5%. A statistical classification framework was developed to diagnose cytomegalovirus status using the catalog of TCR beta chain sequences. A later analysis assigned V and J genes by comparing TCR nucleotide sequences with IMGT/GENE-DB human TR gene sequences. Using the TCRdist pipeline, a later analysis assigned CDR3 sequences along with most-parsimonious VDJ recombination scenarios. In a later analysis, every TCR beta chain was defined by the combination of its CDR3 amino acid sequence and its V-gene family, and reads without a unique V-gene family were dropped. In a later analysis, 550 to 650 highly shared, low-generation-probability nucleotide sequences were removed to address suspected cross-contamination and a sequencing artifact. A later analysis calculated a clonal expansion index for each public chain from normalized within-repertoire ranks of inferred template counts. In a later analysis, generation probabilities were computed using a VDJ recombination model fitted to out-of-frame rearrangements, and the results were checked against IGoR. A later analysis scored TCR-TCR, TCR-HLA and TCR-CMV co-occurrence with hypergeometric tests, applying a repertoire-size bias correction to TCR pairs. To estimate false discovery rates, a later analysis permuted the HLA or CMV assignments 20 times. A later analysis grouped co-occurring TCRs with DBSCAN, adding TCRdist sequence similarity when clustering within HLA-allele-positive subsets. Co-occurrence clustering excluded repertoires with fewer than 30,000 or more than 120,000 public chains, plus five with anomalous nucleotide sharing. The table was pulled from immuneACCESS by TCRdb, which kept in-frame rearrangements only. Such tables lose some clones; where checked, under half of the loss comes from unresolved V genes, and the rest has no known cause. V, J and clone size reflect that table, while D and trimming were determined from the DNA. This sample has 85,000 to 110,000 clones in its table, and 65% to 80% of those were observed once. 10% of the sample belongs to the ten largest clones.

Points on this clone: Its antigen has not been determined. No per-base quality is available; no much larger clone lies one base away.

On the study overall, not on this receptor specifically: Compared with the roughly 700-donor mean, donors in an Asian-associated ancestry cluster had fewer N-insertions in productive TCRs, according to a later genetic analysis. Cytomegalovirus status was reported to be diagnosed by the classifier with high specificity and sensitivity in both the original and validation cohorts. CMV serostatus was the only immune exposure information available for the cohort. HLA typing was unavailable for some donors at each locus, so association tests used only the typed subset. An earlier analysis of several hundred of the donors showed that most TCR beta V segments appeared in productive rearrangements either about 87% or about 30% of the time, which broadly matched IMGT annotations. A later analysis reported that several top co-occurrence clusters appeared linked to parvovirus B19, influenza, CMV and Epstein-Barr virus. It was suggested by the authors that the approach could potentially be generalized to other disease states and immunological phenotypes. Strong co-occurrence of HLA alleles, especially DR and DQ, made assigning TCR associations to individual alleles difficult. A cluster of highly shared sequence variants was judged likely to be a technical artifact of the sequencing pipeline. The study listed approximately 150 TCR beta chains as associated with cytomegalovirus. Most TCR sequences were observed very rarely across donors, whereas some public TCRs were present in many individuals. Specific HLA alleles were associated with 15,000 to 20,000 TCR beta sequences at a false discovery rate of 0.05 in a later analysis. Most CMV-associated TCR beta chains appeared to be HLA-restricted in a later analysis, and the HLA associations seemed to be driven largely by CMV exposure. Roughly uniform sequencing depth across donors was assumed in presence/absence analyses, although this assumption may not hold. Linkage disequilibrium might explain the correlated functional status among segregating V segments, but an unknown experimental factor could not be excluded. A few of the identified cytomegalovirus-associated TCR beta chains were confirmed in vitro to be specific for cytomegalovirus antigens. Because counts were too low, about 18 rarely observed V segments, including chromosome 9 orphons, were excluded from the earlier analysis of 587 of the donors. Only TCR beta chains were sequenced in this cohort, and the absence of alpha or paired-chain data limited detectable features. A further reported finding was that TCR beta sequences accurately predicted the HLA-A and HLA-B alleles for most subjects in the first cohort. In a later analysis, TCR association rates were found to vary across HLA loci, with the most associated TCRs seen for DRB1 alleles and the fewest for HLA-C alleles. Compared with equally common non-associated chains, HLA-associated TCR beta chains in a later analysis were more clonally expanded and had lower generation probabilities. An association between a missense DCLRE1C variant and V-gene and J-gene trimming of TCR beta chains was found in a later genetic analysis and replicated in an independent cohort.

The cohort comprised 666 healthy bone marrow donors. Cohort members were all nominally healthy when sampled, although unrecorded immune exposures were likely present. The donor tested CMV seropositive, placing the donor among the 289 seropositive members of the cohort. Each donor provided a peripheral blood sample, and peripheral blood mononuclear cells were used for TCR beta sequencing. Genomic DNA extraction from the blood cell samples was performed with the Qiagen DNeasy Blood Extraction Kit. This TCR derives from a woman aged 18-29 years in good health and CMV-seropositive. Sequencing input: PBMCs.

The CDR3: CASSPSQSLLNTEAFF. The DNA sequence is as follows: TGTGCCAGCTCACCCTCACAGTCCCTTCTGAACACTGAAGCTTTCTTT. The chain joins TRBV18 to TRBJ1-1; the D gene assignment is ambiguous. The CDR3 holds 16 amino acids from the cysteine to the phenylalanine. Only CDR3 DNA is held: 48 bases, read in frame from base 1. Sequences KGHSH (CDR1) and LQKENI (CDR2) are obtained from the germline V gene. V gives up 3 bases and J gives up 0 bases, and the segment between their germline ends measures 14 bases.